This paragraph covers one T cell receptor beta chain sequence. Its binding antigen is unknown. No base qualities exist here, and no much larger clone lies one base off it. This record comes from a study of cytomegalovirus exposure and HLA in healthy donors (dated by TCRdb to the late 2010s). General notes on the study: An earlier analysis of roughly 500 of the donors reported approximately 300 Gb of sequence data and 117 million unique TCR beta sequences obtained from around 190 million T cells. Roughly 290 gigabases of sequencing data and 75 million to 85 million unique TCR sequences made up an early release that covered over 550 HLA-typed donors. The genetic ancestry cluster associated with self-reported Caucasian donors included about 81% of the roughly 380 genotyped donors. The aim of the study was to test whether cataloging public T cell receptors could identify signatures of past pathogen exposure. The T cell repertoires of some 700 subjects were profiled by immunosequencing and related to cytomegalovirus serostatus. In addition to the first cohort of roughly 670 subjects, a separate validation cohort of approximately 110 different subjects was used. To predict cytomegalovirus infection status, the study combined high-throughput TCR immunosequencing, statistical association of individual TCRs with disease status, and machine learning. In a later analysis, previously published TCR beta repertoires from about 670 donors were re-analyzed and high-resolution HLA genotyping was added so that TCR occurrence patterns could be studied. Rather than drawing on any new phenotypic data, the later analysis identified candidate immune exposures from TCR beta sequences and the way those sequences occurred across donors. An earlier analysis of 587 of the donors applied high-throughput TCR beta sequencing to assess whether each TCR beta V gene segment acted as functional or pseudogenic. Donor age, sex, ethnicity and CMV serostatus were compiled together with the repertoire data. A later genetic analysis used genome-wide SNP genotypes for about 55% of the 666 donors, treating that subset as a discovery cohort. All discovery cohort repertoires had been generated on a single sequencing platform. HLA typing covered class I and class II loci at four-digit resolution. The number of typed donors differed by locus: roughly 620-630 for A, B, C, DRB1 and DQB1; 522 for DQA1; around 580 for DPA1; and 400 to 480 for DPB1. Because of strong linkage in the cohort, 5 or 6 DR-DQ haplotypes were treated as single units for association and clustering. Across under 500 genotyped donors of the cohort, an average of about 240,000 unique TCR beta nucleotide sequences per donor were sequenced, and roughly 20% of those sequences were non-productive.

What the authors observed across the whole study: HLA typing was unavailable for some donors at each locus, so association tests used only the typed subset. It was suggested by the authors that the approach could potentially be generalized to other disease states and immunological phenotypes. Specific HLA alleles were associated with 15,000 to 20,000 TCR beta sequences at a false discovery rate of 0.05 in a later analysis. The only immune exposure information available for the cohort was CMV serostatus. A later genetic analysis associated a missense DCLRE1C variant with V-gene and J-gene trimming of TCR beta chains, and an independent cohort replicated the association. Because counts were too low, seventeen rarely observed V segments, including chromosome 9 orphons, were left out of the earlier analysis of approximately 500 of the donors. Only TCR beta chains were sequenced in this cohort, and the absence of alpha or paired-chain data limited detectable features. The presence/absence analyses assumed that sequencing depth was roughly uniform across donors, and that assumption may not be true. In the study, some 160 TCR beta chains were listed as associated with cytomegalovirus. Compared with equally common non-associated chains, HLA-associated TCR beta chains in a later analysis were more clonally expanded and had lower generation probabilities. An earlier analysis of approximately 590 of the donors showed that most TCR beta V segments appeared in productive rearrangements either about 87% or about 30% of the time, which broadly matched IMGT annotations. Correlated functional status among segregating V segments might reflect linkage disequilibrium, but an unknown experimental factor could not be ruled out. According to a later analysis, TCR association rates differed among HLA loci, with DRB1 alleles showing the most associated TCRs and HLA-C alleles showing the fewest. Three of the identified cytomegalovirus-associated TCR beta chains were confirmed in vitro to be specific for cytomegalovirus antigens. A further reported finding was that TCR beta sequences accurately predicted the HLA-A and HLA-B alleles for most subjects in the first cohort. A cluster of highly shared sequence variants was judged likely to represent a technical artifact of the sequencing pipeline. Most TCR sequences were observed very rarely across donors, whereas some public TCRs were present in many individuals. Most CMV-associated TCR beta chains appeared to be HLA-restricted in a later analysis, and the HLA associations seemed to be driven largely by CMV exposure. Some IMGT-functional V segments, including TRBV6-2 and TRBV6-3, could not be told apart with the 87-base-pair reads, so those segments were excluded. A later analysis reported that several top co-occurrence clusters appeared linked to parvovirus B19, influenza, CMV and Epstein-Barr virus. In a later genetic analysis, fewer N-insertions in productive TCRs were reported among donors in an Asian-associated ancestry cluster than the roughly 700-donor mean. In both the original and validation cohorts, the classifier was reported to diagnose cytomegalovirus status with high specificity and sensitivity. Strong co-occurrence of HLA alleles, especially DR and DQ, made assigning TCR associations to individual alleles difficult.

The cohort consisted of 600 to 700 healthy bone marrow donors. Cohort members were all nominally healthy when sampled, although unrecorded immune exposures were likely present. The donor was CMV seronegative and belonged to the group of several hundred seronegative cohort members. A peripheral blood sample was collected from each donor, and TCR beta sequencing was performed on peripheral blood mononuclear cells. The Qiagen DNeasy Blood Extraction Kit was used to extract genomic DNA from the blood cell samples. Libraries were built with the immunoSEQ multiplex PCR assay. For the multiplex PCR, a mixture combining 60 forward primers for TCR Vbeta segments and 13 reverse primers for TCR Jbeta segments was used. The CDR3 region of rearranged TCR beta genes was amplified from genomic DNA by a multiplex PCR assay. On the Illumina HiSeq System, the amplified TCR beta libraries were sequenced as 87-base-pair reads. The authors' pipeline ran thus. A later analysis tallied 75 million to 95 million unique TCR beta chains across the 666 repertoires, and about 12 million of those chains were shared by two or more donors. Raw reads were error-corrected and collapsed into unique sequences with a nearest-neighbor algorithm that merged closely related sequences to remove PCR and sequencing errors. CDR3 sequences were aligned to IMGT reference sequences to assign V, D and J gene segments. For a sequence to be retained, at least a six-nucleotide match to both a V gene segment and a J gene segment was required. A rearrangement counted as productive if the CDR3 had no stop codons and remained in frame with V and J, and every other rearrangement counted as non-productive. Following IMGT convention, CDR3 was defined as the stretch from the second conserved V-encoded cysteine to the conserved J-encoded phenylalanine. The earlier analysis of about 590 of the donors excluded sequences that lacked an unambiguous match to a single V gene segment. In an earlier analysis of 587 of the donors, a V segment was called functional when productive rearrangements were above 56.7%, and segregating when the standard deviation between donors exceeded 5%. To diagnose cytomegalovirus status from the catalog of TCR beta chain sequences, a statistical classification framework was built. In a later analysis, V and J genes were assigned by comparing TCR nucleotide sequences against IMGT/GENE-DB human TR gene sequences. The TCRdist pipeline was used in a later analysis to assign CDR3 sequences and most-parsimonious VDJ recombination scenarios. In a later analysis, every TCR beta chain was defined by the combination of its CDR3 amino acid sequence and its V-gene family, and reads without a unique V-gene family were dropped. To address suspected cross-contamination and a sequencing artifact, a later analysis removed some 620 highly shared, low-generation-probability nucleotide sequences. For each public chain, a later analysis derived a clonal expansion index from normalized ranks of inferred template counts within each repertoire. Generation probabilities in a later analysis came from a VDJ recombination model fitted to out-of-frame rearrangements, and those results were checked against IGoR. In a later analysis, TCR-TCR, TCR-HLA and TCR-CMV co-occurrence was scored with hypergeometric tests, and a repertoire-size bias correction was applied to TCR pairs. To estimate false discovery rates, a later analysis permuted the HLA or CMV assignments 20 times. In a later analysis, co-occurring TCRs were grouped using DBSCAN, and TCRdist sequence similarity was added for clustering within HLA-allele-positive subsets. For co-occurrence clustering, repertoires with fewer than 30,000 or more than 120,000 public chains were excluded, along with a handful of repertoires with anomalous nucleotide sharing. TCRdb obtained this table from immuneACCESS and retained in-frame rearrangements with V and J assigned. These tables miss some clones; where compared with another copy, unresolved V genes account for less than half of the shortfall, and the remainder is unexplained. The V and J calls and clone size were taken over from that table, and D and trimming were inferred from the DNA. Here the sample has 130,000 to 150,000 clones; about 80% occur a single time. The ten largest clones take up 2.5% to 3% of the sample.

Its CDR3 holds 14 amino acids, cysteine through phenylalanine. Only the CDR3 DNA is retained, 42 bases long and in frame from the first base. CDR1 ENHRY and CDR2 SYGVKD are derived from the germline V gene. V is reduced by 4 bases and J by 1 base, leaving a spacing of 8 bases between them. The sample consisted of PBMCs. This sequence originates from a female donor in good health and CMV-seronegative. Rearrangement joined TRBV10-3 to TRBJ2-1; the D region possibly corresponds to TRBD2 (6 bases align). CDR3 reads: CAISAAGSYNEQFF. The nucleotides are TGTGCCATCAGTGCGGCGGGGTCCTACAATGAGCAGTTCTTC.